This T cell receptor (beta chain) was captured in a study of blood T cell repertoires in COVID-19. Produced via immunoSEQ multiplex PCR; TCRdb's table is partial and in-frame only. The data show 100,000 or so clones, approximately 84% seen once. V lost 0 bases and J lost 1; bases outside the gene matches: 1. Germline V gene lookup returns CDR1 KGHSH and CDR2 LQKENI. There are 16 residues in the CDR3. This clonotype originated in a man aged 40-55 years with active or convalescent COVID-19. The specimen was peripheral blood. V gene TRBV18 combines with J gene TRBJ1-5, with TRBD1 identical over 9 bases. For the CDR3, the DNA is TGTGCCAGCTCACCACCGGGACAGGGAAGCAATCAGCCCCAGCATTTT. It specifies CASSPPGQGSNQPQHF.